This T cell receptor beta chain was obtained from a study of blood T cell repertoires in COVID-19. Whole-study context: The United States, Italy and Spain supplied acute and convalescent COVID-19 samples. In each case, the material was cDNA or gDNA derived from T cells, B-cell-depleted T cells, or PBMCs.

Generated by immunoSEQ multiplex PCR, the TCRdb table keeps only in-frame clones and is missing some. This table has around 250,000 clones, roughly 80% appearing once. This receptor was taken from a man aged 50 to 60 who had recovered from COVID-19. Sequencing was carried out using PBMCs or T cells enriched from blood (not recorded which).

The CDR3: CASSLVPGLGETQYF. The CDR3 coding sequence is TGTGCCAGCAGCTTAGTCCCGGGACTAGGAGAGACCCAGTACTTC. This rearrangement joins TRBV7-2 to TRBJ2-5; 8 bases line up with TRBD2. The CDR3 is made up of 15 amino acids. Unmatched junction bases numbered 5, after V lost 1 base and J lost 4 bases. Germline V gene sequence: CDR1 SGHTA, CDR2 FQGNSA.